Below, 15 T cell receptor beta chains from the same sample are listed, as sequenced in a study of CD8 T cells in Susac syndrome. The RNA, about 0.45 to 1 ug, was put through reverse transcription using random hexamers. TCRdb recomputed calls from the immunoSEQ multiplex PCR reads with MiXCR, one row per CDR3 protein. The sample contains 150,000 or so distinct CDR3 sequences, about 96% of which appear only once. The sequenced sample consisted of CD4+ T cells from PBMCs. Receptor source: a human donor with Susac syndrome.

The chain uses TRBV5-1 and TRBJ2-5, with D maybe TRBD1 (5 bases). Trimming shortened V by 0 bases and J by 5 bases, and 17 bases separated the two germline ends. Germline-derived CDR1 and CDR2 are SGHRS and YFSETQ. The CDR3 covers 16 residues. The CDR3 sequence: CASSLAAGQYRETQYF. The CDR3 coding sequence is TGCGCCAGCAGCTTGGCCGCAGGGCAGTATCGGGAGACCCAGTACTTC.

The chain combines TRBV6-1 with TRBJ2-6; 7 bases map to TRBD1. CDR3 length: 17 amino acids. V shed 6 bases and J 2 bases; nucleotides not matched to a gene: 10. Germline loops: CDR1 MNHNS, CDR2 SASEGT. The CDR3 DNA is TGTGCCAGCAGCTCTCAGGGACAGTCCCCTGGGGCCAACGTCCTGACTTTC. Translated: CASSSQGQSPGANVLTF.

This chain uses TRBV18 with TRBJ2-7, with TRBD1 matching 7 bases. The V gene end was trimmed by 5 bases and the J gene end by 6 bases; junction bases not matched to a gene: 13. Germline-derived CDR1 and CDR2 are KGHSH and LQKENI. This CDR3 comprises 15 residues. Here the CDR3 reads CASSARDSTSPEQYF. The CDR3 bases are TGTGCCAGCTCAGCCCGGGACAGTACGTCCCCCGAGCAGTACTTC.

The V call is TRBV19, the J call TRBJ2-7, with 8 bases aligning to TRBD1. The CDR3 runs 15 residues. With V trimmed by 5 bases and J by 7 bases, 13 bases remained unmatched. Germline loops: CDR1 LNHDA, CDR2 SQIVND (reference sequence). In DNA form, the CDR3 reads TGTGCCAGTAGTTCCCGGACAGGGAGGTTCGGGGAGCAGTACTTC. Translating gives CASSSRTGRFGEQYF.

The chain employs TRBV12-3 or TRBV12-4 and TRBJ2-7, with D maybe TRBD2 (6 bases). V lost 3 bases and J lost 0, with 12 bases in between. The length of the CDR3 is 15 residues. The CDR3, as DNA: TGTGCCAGCAGTTTGCGGGACTCGACCTCCTACGAGCAGTACTTC. Translation: CASSLRDSTSYEQYF.

The chain carries TRBV6-2 or TRBV6-3 and TRBJ2-3, with TRBD1 matching over 7 bases. The CDR3 spans 15 residues. The germline V gene encodes CDR1 MNHEY and CDR2 SVGEGT. The V gene end was trimmed by 6 bases and the J gene end by 3 bases; junction bases not matched to a gene: 9. The CDR3 protein is CASRASGGRTDTQYF. The CDR3 bases are TGTGCCAGCAGAGCCTCAGGGGGACGGACAGATACGCAGTATTTT.

The chain combines TRBV6-2 or TRBV6-3 with TRBJ2-3; D possibly matches TRBD1 or TRBD2 (5 bases each). The germline V gene encodes CDR1 MNHEY and CDR2 SVGEGT. This CDR3 spans 14 amino acids. Trimming left V 4 bases short and J 2 bases short, with 10 bases between. CDR3 in amino acids: CASSSFGTTDTQYF. For the CDR3, the DNA is TGTGCCAGCAGTTCCTTCGGGACCACAGATACGCAGTATTTT.

The chain has TRBV12-3 or TRBV12-4 and TRBJ2-3; D remains ambiguous. V lost 5 bases to trimming and J lost 6 bases, with 21 bases between them. This CDR3 is 16 amino acids long. The CDR3 protein is CASSLTRTSVRDTQYF. In DNA, the CDR3 is TGTGCCAGCAGTCTAACCCGGACCTCGGTCAGGGATACGCAGTATTTT.

V is TRBV28 and J is TRBJ2-7; D is unclear. Trimming removed 2 bases from V and 2 bases from J, with 7 bases in between. In germline, CDR1 is MDHEN, CDR2 SYDVKM. This CDR3 spans 13 amino acids. The CDR3 sequence: CASSLRLPYEQYF. As DNA, the CDR3 is TGTGCCAGCAGTTTAAGGCTCCCCTACGAGCAGTACTTC.

This rearrangement joins TRBV5-4 to TRBJ2-2; the D gene could be TRBD1 or TRBD2 (5 bases each). CDR3 length: 16 residues. Germline lookup yields CDR1 SGHNT and CDR2 YYREEE (reference sequence). With 1 base removed from V and 1 base from J, the gap between germline ends came to 11 bases. The DNA of the CDR3 is TGTGCCAGCAGCTTGACCGGGGCAAGGAACACCGGGGAGCTGTTTTTT. Translating gives CASSLTGARNTGELFF.

The J gene is TRBJ2-7, the V gene TRBV5-6; 7 bases align to TRBD1. The CDR3 is 16 amino acids. With 4 bases clipped from V and 0 bases from J, the junction kept 10 bases outside the gene matches. CDR1 SGHDT and CDR2 YYEEEE come from the germline V gene. In DNA form, the CDR3 reads TGTGCCAGCAGCCCTTACCGGGACAGTCCCTCCTACGAGCAGTACGTC. Its translation: CASSPYRDSPSYEQYV.

The chain recombines TRBV10-3 with TRBJ2-3; D is undetermined. Between the trimmed V and J ends, which lost 7 bases and 0 bases, there was a span of 2 bases. Germline V CDR1 and CDR2: ENHRY, SYGVKD. CDR3 size: 11 residues. The CDR3 is CAIMSTDTQYF. CDR3 nucleotide sequence: TGTGCCATCATGAGCACAGATACGCAGTATTTT.

The chain joins TRBV7-2 to TRBJ2-2; D ambiguous. The CDR3 has 17 residues. Germline CDR1 SGHTA, CDR2 FQGNSA. V dropped 1 base and J dropped 6 bases, with 18 bases sitting between them. CDR3 in DNA: TGTGCCAGCAGCTTAGTTTCGACCGCACCAAAGCCCGGGGAGCTGTTTTTT. Translation gives CASSLVSTAPKPGELFF.

The J gene is TRBJ2-1, the V gene TRBV20-1; 11 bases are shared with TRBD2. The V gene end was trimmed by 0 bases and the J gene end by 0 bases; junction bases not matched to a gene: 10. The CDR3 length is 19 residues. Germline V lookup: CDR1 DFQATT, CDR2 SNEGSKA (reference sequence). The CDR3 coding sequence is TGCAGTGCTAGAGATCGGAGGGGTAGCGGGGGGGCCTCCTACAATGAGCAGTTCTTC. This gives the protein CSARDRRGSGGASYNEQFF.

The chain couples TRBV5-4 to TRBJ2-3, with TRBD2 matching 16 bases. The CDR3 loop spans 18 amino acids. V trimming: 2 bases; J trimming: 5 bases; junction bases outside the gene matches: 8. The germline V gene encodes CDR1 SGHNT and CDR2 YYREEE (reference sequence). This CDR3 is CASSFPGLAGGREDTQYF. CDR3 bases: TGTGCCAGCAGCTTCCCGGGACTAGCGGGGGGGCGAGAAGATACGCAGTATTTT.